The 22 T cell receptor beta chains below come from one sample, sequenced in a study of blood T cell repertoires in COVID-19. The data were produced by immunoSEQ multiplex PCR, yet TCRdb's version contains in-frame clones alone and is incomplete. The table includes 300,000 to 350,000 clones, 87% detected once. Sequencing was performed on peripheral blood. These receptor sequences come from a man between 18 and 35 years old with active or convalescent COVID-19.

This clone showed up just once. The gene calls are TRBV5-6 and TRBJ2-5; D remains unclear. V gave up 3 bases and J gave up 0 bases, with 9 bases separating them. CDR3 size: 14 residues. From germline, CDR1 is SGHDT and CDR2 YYEEEE. The CDR3: CASSYKTYQETQYF. CDR3 nucleotide sequence: TGTGCCAGCAGCTATAAGACATACCAAGAGACCCAGTACTTC.

The chain links TRBV5-1 to TRBJ1-3; D may be TRBD1 (6 bases). Germline CDR1 reads SGHRS; CDR2 reads YFSETQ. The V end was cut by 4 bases, the J end by 0 bases, with 14 bases between. The CDR3 has 16 amino acids. The CDR3 DNA reads TGCGCCAGCAGCAGAGGACAGCAGAGCTCTGGAAACACCATATATTTT. It yields the protein CASSRGQQSSGNTIYF.

Comment on this clone: The junction does not match germline at one end; this may be a read error. This chain uses TRBV6-5 with TRBJ2-1; a possible D gene is TRBD2 (5 bases). Germline lookup yields CDR1 MNHEY and CDR2 SVGAGI. This CDR3 is 16 amino acids long. The CDR3 here is CASSYSISGSYDEQFF. CDR3 sequence (DNA): TGTGCCAGCAGTTACTCGATAAGTGGGAGCTACGATGAGCAGTTCTTC.

This clone was recorded a few times. This sequence joins TRBV27 and TRBJ2-7; 7 bases are shared with TRBD1. Trimming removed 4 bases from V and 2 bases from J; junction bases left unmatched: 11. This CDR3 contains 16 residues. The germline V gene encodes CDR1 MNHEY and CDR2 SMNVEV (reference sequence). The CDR3 loop is CASSYYRQGVTYEQYF. The CDR3 DNA reads as TGTGCCAGCAGTTATTATCGACAGGGAGTAACCTACGAGCAGTACTTC.

V is TRBV29-1 and J is TRBJ1-4, with D possibly matching TRBD1 (5 bases). Germline V gene data show CDR1 as SQVTM and CDR2 as ANQGSEA. The V and J ends lost 2 bases and 3 bases respectively, with 19 bases between them. The CDR3 sequence is 17 residues long. This chain's CDR3 is CSVEREAWGGANEKLFF. CDR3 DNA sequence: TGCAGCGTTGAAAGGGAGGCTTGGGGCGGGGCTAATGAAAAACTGTTTTTT.

This clone was observed once. For the CDR3, the DNA is TGTGCCAGCAGCCTGACAGGGCACTCCTACAATGAGCAGTTCTTC. It yields the protein CASSLTGHSYNEQFF. The chain joins TRBV3-1 (or the pseudogene TRBV3-2) to TRBJ2-1, with 7 nucleotides matching TRBD1. V lost 4 bases and J lost 0; bases outside the gene matches: 3. The CDR3 extends over 15 amino acids. CDR1 and CDR2 (germline): LGHDT, YNNKEL (reference sequence).

The J gene is TRBJ2-2, the V gene TRBV5-1; 7 bases fit TRBD1. Germline V gene lookup returns CDR1 SGHRS and CDR2 YFSETQ. After removal of 4 bases from V and 0 bases from J, the junction contained 12 bases not matched to a gene. CDR3 length: 18 amino acids. The DNA for the CDR3 is TGCGCCAGCAGCCCGGTCTACAGGGGCCCCGCGAACACCGGGGAGCTGTTTTTT. Its translation: CASSPVYRGPANTGELFF.

V gene TRBV3-1 (or the pseudogene TRBV3-2) combines with J gene TRBJ2-5; weak D call: TRBD2 (7 bases). Germline V gene lookup returns CDR1 LGHDT and CDR2 YNNKEL (reference sequence). The CDR3 has 17 residues. With 2 bases removed from V and 3 bases from J, the gap between germline ends came to 19 bases. The CDR3 reads CASSQREGGESKETQYF. CDR3 DNA sequence: TGTGCCAGCAGCCAAAGGGAGGGGGGGGAATCGAAAGAGACCCAGTACTTC.

The J gene is TRBJ2-3, the V gene TRBV11-3; the match to TRBD2 covers 10 bases. In germline, CDR1 is SGHNT, CDR2 YENEEA. With 5 bases clipped from V and 4 bases from J, the junction kept 6 bases outside the gene matches. The CDR3 consists of 15 residues. The CDR3 coding sequence is TGTGCCAGCAGCGCGAGCGGGAGGGCCTCAGATACGCAGTATTTT. This gives the protein CASSASGRASDTQYF. Combining the CDR3 with reference TRBV11-3 and TRBJ2-3 gives the whole variable domain EAGVVQSPRYKIIEKKQPVAFWCNPISGHNTLYWYLQNLGQGPELLIRYENEEAVDDSQLPKDRFSAERLKGVDSTLKIQPAELGDSAVYLCASSASGRASDTQYFGPGTRLTVL.

The CDR3 spells CASSLGTSGSYEQFF. The CDR3 nucleotides read TGTGCCAGCAGTCTCGGGACTAGCGGGAGTTATGAGCAGTTCTTC. The chain joins TRBV28 to TRBJ2-1; 14 bases agree with TRBD2. This CDR3 is 15 amino acids long. Germline CDR1 is MDHEN and CDR2 is SYDVKM. Trimming at V came to 5 bases and at J to 8 bases, leaving 5 bases not matched to a gene. The entire variable domain, with the rest obtained from reference TRBV28 and TRBJ2-1, is as follows: DVKVTQSSRYLVKRTGEKVFLECVQDMDHENMFWYRQDPGLGLRLIYFSYDVKMKEKGDIPEGYSVSREKKERFSLILESASTNQTSMYLCASSLGTSGSYEQFFGPGTRLTVL.

CDR3 protein: CASSPFDKNTEAFF. The CDR3, as DNA: TGCGCCAGCAGCCCTTTCGACAAGAACACTGAAGCTTTCTTT. This chain connects TRBV5-1 to TRBJ1-1; unclear D gene. Germline lookup yields CDR1 SGHRS and CDR2 YFSETQ. This CDR3 has 14 residues. V lost 4 bases and J lost 1, with 11 bases in between.

This clone appeared a few times. The chain has TRBV7-9 and TRBJ2-7; D perhaps matches TRBD1 (5 bases). Germline V gene lookup returns CDR1 SEHNR and CDR2 FQNEAQ (reference sequence). This CDR3 comprises 15 residues. Trimming cost V 6 bases and J 2 bases, with 17 bases left between them. CDR3 residues: CASRNRDSWPYEQYF. Here the CDR3 DNA reads TGTGCCAGCAGAAACCGAGACAGTTGGCCCTACGAGCAGTACTTC.

V usage is TRBV2 and J usage is TRBJ2-5; 10 bases line up with TRBD2. CDR3 size: 15 residues. Trimming removed 6 bases from V and 5 bases from J; junction bases left unmatched: 9. Germline values: CDR1 SNHLY, CDR2 FYNNEI. The CDR3 region is CASRAPSGSVETQYF. CDR3 DNA sequence: TGTGCCAGCAGGGCTCCTAGCGGGAGTGTCGAGACCCAGTACTTC.

The chain couples TRBV5-1 to TRBJ1-1; D perhaps matches TRBD1 (6 bases). This CDR3 is built from 14 residues. Germline lookup yields CDR1 SGHRS and CDR2 YFSETQ. V gave up 0 bases and J gave up 4 bases, with 10 bases separating them. In DNA form, the CDR3 reads TGCGCCAGCAGCTTGGCCGGGGGGCCCACTGAAGCTTTCTTT. It translates to CASSLAGGPTEAFF.

This clone came up once. The gene calls are TRBV6-5 and TRBJ1-1; 7 bases line up with TRBD1. Trimming cost V 6 bases and J 3 bases; bases outside gene matches: 10. Germline V lookup: CDR1 MNHEY, CDR2 SVGAGI. This CDR3 region has 15 residues. Written as DNA, the CDR3 is TGTGCCAGCAGATCACTGGACAGGCGCTACACTGAAGCTTTCTTT. Protein sequence: CASRSLDRRYTEAFF.

The genes are TRBV5-8 and TRBJ1-1; 8 positions agree with TRBD1. The germline V gene has CDR1 SGHTS and CDR2 YDEGEE. Germline trimming cut 0 bases from V and 1 base from J; bases unmatched to any gene: 11. The CDR3 sequence is 18 residues long. The CDR3 is CASSLEVDRDRRNTEAFF. The CDR3 DNA sequence: TGTGCCAGCAGCTTGGAAGTTGATCGGGACAGGAGGAACACTGAAGCTTTCTTT.

The chain joins TRBV21-1 to TRBJ2-7; the table's D call, TRBD2, was not checked against the DNA. TRBV21-1 is a pseudogene locus. CDR3 length: 18 amino acids. CDR3 coding DNA: TGTGCCAGCAGCAAAGTCCAAATACGACTTGCGCCCTCCTACGAGCAGTACTTC. As protein: CASSKVQIRLAPSYEQYF.

A single count supports this clone. This chain connects TRBV2 to TRBJ1-6; D gene ambiguous. Germline-derived CDR1 and CDR2 are SNHLY and FYNNEI. The length of the CDR3 is 14 residues. The V gene lost 4 bases and the J gene lost 10 bases, with 14 bases spanning the gap. CDR3 bases: TGTGCCAGCAGTGTGGACTCCCGGTGGTCACCCCTCCACTTT. Protein product: CASSVDSRWSPLHF. The full variable domain, its missing parts supplied by reference TRBV2 and TRBJ1-6, is EPEVTQTPSHQVTQMGQEVILRCVPISNHLYFYWYRQILGQKVEFLVSFYNNEISEKSEIFDDQFSVERPDGSNFTLKIRSTKLEDSAMYFCASSVDSRWSPLHFGNGTRLTVT.

The chain uses TRBV5-8 and TRBJ1-5; D is unclear. V was clipped by 1 base and J by 8 bases, with 22 bases between them. CDR1 and CDR2 (germline): SGHTS, YDEGEE. This CDR3 has 17 amino acids. The DNA for the CDR3 is TGTGCCAGCAGCTTGCTTTCCGTGGCAGCGACGGAGGAGCCCCAGCATTTT. It translates to CASSLLSVAATEEPQHF.

V is TRBV7-6 and J is TRBJ2-5; 7 nucleotides agree with TRBD2. The J segment lost 5 bases and the V segment lost 5 bases, leaving 8 bases of the junction unmatched. In germline, CDR1 is SGHVS, CDR2 FNYEAQ. CDR3 length: 14 amino acids. The CDR3 protein is CASSAPRGSETQYF. The CDR3 DNA reads TGTGCCAGCAGCGCCCCGCGGGGGTCGGAGACCCAGTACTTC.

This sequence joins TRBV7-8 and TRBJ1-2; D gene unclear. Germline V gives CDR1 SGHVS, CDR2 FQNEAQ. Trimming took 3 bases from V and 7 from J, leaving 18 bases between them. This CDR3 comprises 15 residues. CDR3 sequence reads: CASSLEPRGGIGYTF. CDR3 nucleotides: TGTGCCAGCAGCTTGGAACCGCGGGGAGGGATTGGCTACACCTTC.

This clone was counted a single time. This chain uses TRBV5-1 with TRBJ2-1, with D perhaps matching TRBD1 (6 bases). This CDR3 contains 15 residues. Germline CDR1 and CDR2: SGHRS and YFSETQ. V shed 4 bases and J shed 7 bases, with 18 bases lying between them. This CDR3 reads CASSGMTGDYNEQFF. In DNA, the CDR3 is TGCGCCAGCAGCGGGATGACAGGTGACTATAATGAGCAGTTCTTC.